The present TCR beta chain was sequenced within a study of blood T cells in healthy people across ages. Study-wide findings and caveats: More naive CD4+ cells and higher diversity marked long-lived donors relative to aged donors. With age, beta diversity per million T cells declined roughly linearly, significantly by approximately 40.

In the case of this clonotype: Its target is unknown.

For the second PCR, which ran for about 6 to 11 cycles, a sample-barcoded 5' primer and a J-beta primer mix were used. One entry per CDR3 protein results from TCRdb running MiXCR on the 5' RACE reads. This sample yields about 1.5 million distinct CDR3 sequences, of which about 40% are seen a single time; 7.9% belongs to the top ten. Each sample yielded at least 7 million isolated PBMCs. Germline CDR1 reads SGHTA; CDR2 reads FQGNSA. The CDR3 is made up of 16 amino acids. Deletions cut 4 bases from V and 3 bases from J, with 18 bases between. The rearrangement uses TRBV7-2 and TRBJ1-2; D is perhaps TRBD1 (5 bases). The sequenced sample consisted of blood. This receptor was taken from a woman under 30 in good health. For the CDR3, the DNA is TGTGCCAGCAGCTCAGCGAATGGGCAGGGCTACTATGGCTACACCTTC. Its protein product is CASSSANGQGYYGYTF.